This T cell receptor beta chain was observed in a study of response to subunit inactivated influenza vaccine. Study observations and caveats: It was the authors' suggestion that each seasonal influenza vaccination recruits few new T cells.

In the case of this clonotype: Antigen unknown.

TCRdb re-derived calls from the RT-PCR reads in MiXCR, one entry per CDR3 protein. Of 650,000 to 700,000 distinct CDR3 sequences in the sample, more than 15% were seen once. CDR3 length equals 17 residues. The germline V and J ends were trimmed by 1 base and 6 bases, with 19 bases remaining between them. Germline CDR1 is SGHTA and CDR2 is FQGNSA. This receptor was taken from a man aged 45-60 years who received an inactivated influenza vaccine. The chain combines TRBV7-2 with TRBJ2-1, with D perhaps matching TRBD1 (6 bases). The sequencing used PBMCs from blood, collected approximately 13 days after vaccination. CDR3 in amino acids: CASSLGPLSRGGNEQFF. CDR3 bases: TGTGCCAGCAGCTTAGGCCCCCTGTCCCGAGGGGGCAATGAGCAGTTCTTC.